A single T cell receptor beta chain is shown here with its context. Its antigen remains unidentified. Investigators amplified TCR beta CDR3 regions from RNA transcripts. First-round RT-PCR with HTBI primers preceded a second-round multiplex PCR. TCRdb recomputed calls from the multiplex PCR reads with MiXCR, one row per CDR3 protein. The table lists around 520,000 distinct CDR3 sequences, under 45% of them singletons, with roughly 4% in the top ten. This specimen belongs to a study of Graves' ophthalmopathy and Graves' hyperthyroidism. Newly diagnosed hyperthyroidism donors, aged 18 to 65, duration under 2 months. Overall study results and limits: Detected in blood as well were most expanded thyroid clonotypes with frequency above 0.001.

There are 16 residues in the CDR3. Germline CDR1 SGDLS, CDR2 YYNGEE. J was trimmed by 5 bases and V by 2 bases; bases with no gene match: 7. The source of this sequence is an adult man with Graves' hyperthyroidism. Input material: peripheral blood or thyroid tissue (not recorded which). The chain links TRBV9 to TRBJ1-1, with TRBD1 matching over 12 bases. The DNA of the CDR3 is TGTGCCAGCAGCGTTGGGACAGGGGGCGGAGAAACTGAAGCTTTCTTT. It specifies CASSVGTGGGETEAFF.